The text below deals with one TCR beta chain. The antigen remains undetermined. The final CDR3 position lacks the conserved phenylalanine or tryptophan, pointing to a likely read error. This record belongs to a study of Graves' ophthalmopathy and Graves' hyperthyroidism. Findings and limits, study-wide: From stable hyperthyroidism, ophthalmopathy was separated by a 13-signature model with 85% to 90% sensitivity and approximately 84% specificity.

The CDR3 covers 14 residues. Between the trimmed V and J ends, which lost 6 bases and 0 bases, there was a span of 15 bases. Per germline, CDR1 DFQATT and CDR2 SNEGSKA (reference sequence). Amplification of the TCR beta CDR3 regions used RNA transcripts (as template). A first-round RT-PCR used HTBI primers, followed by a second-round multiplex PCR. In TCRdb, the multiplex PCR reads were re-called with MiXCR into one record per CDR3 protein. In the table there are some 39,000 distinct CDR3 sequences, approximately 55% of which are singletons. The sequencing sample was made of peripheral blood. The clonotype originates from an adult woman with stable Graves' hyperthyroidism. The V gene is TRBV20-1, the J gene TRBJ2-7; weak D call: TRBD2 (6 bases). For the CDR3, the DNA is TGCAGTGCCCTACGGGAGACATACTCCTACGAGCAGTACTCC. Its translation: CSALRETYSYEQYS.